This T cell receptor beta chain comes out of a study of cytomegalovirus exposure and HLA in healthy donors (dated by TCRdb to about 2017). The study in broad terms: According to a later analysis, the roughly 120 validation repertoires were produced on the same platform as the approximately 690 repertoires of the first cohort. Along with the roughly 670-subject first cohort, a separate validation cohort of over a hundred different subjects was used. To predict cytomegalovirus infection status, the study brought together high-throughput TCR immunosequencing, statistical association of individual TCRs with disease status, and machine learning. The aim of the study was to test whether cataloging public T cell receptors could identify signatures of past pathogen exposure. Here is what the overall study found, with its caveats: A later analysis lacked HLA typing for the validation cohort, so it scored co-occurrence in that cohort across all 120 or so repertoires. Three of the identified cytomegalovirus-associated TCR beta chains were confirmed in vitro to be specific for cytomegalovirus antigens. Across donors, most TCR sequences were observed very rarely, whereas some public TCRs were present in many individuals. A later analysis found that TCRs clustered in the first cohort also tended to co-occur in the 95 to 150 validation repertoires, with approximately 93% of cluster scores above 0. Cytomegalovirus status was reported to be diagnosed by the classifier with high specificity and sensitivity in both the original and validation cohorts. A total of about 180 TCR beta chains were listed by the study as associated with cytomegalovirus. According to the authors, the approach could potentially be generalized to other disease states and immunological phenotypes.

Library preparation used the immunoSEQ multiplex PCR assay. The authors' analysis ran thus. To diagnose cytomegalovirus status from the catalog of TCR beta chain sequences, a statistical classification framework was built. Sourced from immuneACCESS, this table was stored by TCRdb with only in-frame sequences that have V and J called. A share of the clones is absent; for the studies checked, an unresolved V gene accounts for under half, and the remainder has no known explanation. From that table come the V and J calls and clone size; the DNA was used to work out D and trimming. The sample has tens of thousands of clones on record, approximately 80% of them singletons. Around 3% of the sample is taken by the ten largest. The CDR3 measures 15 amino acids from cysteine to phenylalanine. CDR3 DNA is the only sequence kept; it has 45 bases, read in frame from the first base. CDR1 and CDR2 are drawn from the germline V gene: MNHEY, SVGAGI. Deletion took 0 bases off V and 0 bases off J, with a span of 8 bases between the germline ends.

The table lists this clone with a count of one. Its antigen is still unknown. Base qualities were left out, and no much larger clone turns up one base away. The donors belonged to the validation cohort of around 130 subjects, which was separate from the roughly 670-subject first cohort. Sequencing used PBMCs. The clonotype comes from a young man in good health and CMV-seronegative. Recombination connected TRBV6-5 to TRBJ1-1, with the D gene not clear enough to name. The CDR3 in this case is CASSYSGGLNTEAFF. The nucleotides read TGTGCCAGCAGTTACTCGGGTGGGCTGAACACTGAAGCTTTCTTT.